The clone carrying this T cell receptor beta chain was seen a handful of times. The entry originates in a study of blood T cell repertoires in COVID-19. In the study overall: Collection of acute and convalescent COVID-19 samples took place in the United States, Italy and Spain.

In the original workflow: Estimates of nucleated cell counts were drawn from the amplification of reference gene primers. Assay: immunoSEQ multiplex PCR; the TCRdb copy retains only in-frame clones and omits some. V and J calls and clone size are those listed in that table; D and trimming were worked out from the DNA. The sample contains 400,000 to 450,000 clones, approximately 90% of which appear only once. Germline CDR1 is MRHNA and CDR2 is SNTAGT. V was pared by 2 bases and J by 5 bases, with 0 bases of the junction left unmatched. CDR3 size: 14 residues. The chain is built from TRBV6-4 and TRBJ2-3; 11 bases are a match to TRBD2. The sequenced sample was peripheral blood. This receptor was taken from a woman between 25 and 40 years old with active or convalescent COVID-19. CDR3 sequence reads: CASSDTSGGDTQYF. As DNA, the CDR3 is TGTGCCAGCAGTGACACTAGCGGGGGAGATACGCAGTATTTT.